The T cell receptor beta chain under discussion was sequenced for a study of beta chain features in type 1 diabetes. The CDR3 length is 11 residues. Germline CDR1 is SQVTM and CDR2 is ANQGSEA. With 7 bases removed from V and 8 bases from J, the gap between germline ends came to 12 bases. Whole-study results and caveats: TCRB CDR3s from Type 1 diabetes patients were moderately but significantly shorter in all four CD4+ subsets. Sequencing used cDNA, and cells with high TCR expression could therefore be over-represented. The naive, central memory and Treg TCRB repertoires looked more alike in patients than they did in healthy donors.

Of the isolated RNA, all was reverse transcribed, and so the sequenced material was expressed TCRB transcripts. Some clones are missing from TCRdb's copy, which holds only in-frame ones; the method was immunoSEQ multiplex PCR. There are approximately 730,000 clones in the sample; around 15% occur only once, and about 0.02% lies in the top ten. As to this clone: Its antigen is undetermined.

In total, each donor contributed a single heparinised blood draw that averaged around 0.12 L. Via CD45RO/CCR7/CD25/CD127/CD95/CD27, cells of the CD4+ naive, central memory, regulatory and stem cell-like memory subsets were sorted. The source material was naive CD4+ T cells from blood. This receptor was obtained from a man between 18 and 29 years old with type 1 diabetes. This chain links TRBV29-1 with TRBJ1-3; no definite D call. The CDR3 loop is CSATEKYTIYF. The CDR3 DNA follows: TGCAGCGCAACAGAGAAGTACACCATATATTTT. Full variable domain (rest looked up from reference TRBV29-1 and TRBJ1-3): SAVISQKPSRDICQRGTSLTIQCQVDSQVTMMFWYRQQPGQSLTLIATANQGSEATYESGFVIDKFPISRPNLTFSTLTVSNMSPEDSSIYLCSATEKYTIYFGEGSWLTVV.